This T cell receptor (beta chain) was sequenced during a study of vaccination effects on CD4 cells after COVID-19. The table lists this clone with a few counts. Its cognate antigen is unknown. Trimming took 7 bases from V and 8 from J, leaving 18 bases between them. Germline V gives CDR1 SGDLS, CDR2 YYNGEE. CDR3 length equals 13 residues. The table came from immunoSEQ multiplex PCR; TCRdb's copy has only in-frame clones and leaves some out. Of tens of thousands of clones in the sample, 73% were seen once. CD4+ T cells specific for antigen were expanded with viral peptide pools by the ViraFEST assay before sequencing. On approximately day 9 of culture, CD4+ T cells were separated out. Participants received two doses of either the BNT162b2 or mRNA-1273 vaccine.

The chain couples TRBV9 to TRBJ1-2, with D maybe TRBD1 (5 bases). This TCR came from a human donor who received a COVID-19 vaccine. The specimen comprised CD4+ T cells from PBMCs cultured with HCoV-229E spike peptides, sampled after COVID-19 vaccination. The CDR3 protein is CASRGWGRSGYTF. The DNA of the CDR3 is TGTGCCAGCCGAGGGTGGGGGAGGAGCGGCTACACCTTC.